This TCR beta chain was documented in a study of cytomegalovirus exposure and HLA in healthy donors. Study-wide background: As an earlier analysis found, some 170 million T cells yielded about 120 million unique TCR beta sequences.

Of note for this clone: Its target is unknown.

The PCR was carried out with 60 Vbeta primers and 13 Jbeta primers. Generated by immunoSEQ multiplex PCR, the TCRdb table keeps only in-frame clones and is missing some. The table has around 150,000 clones, 70% to 80% seen once. Study-level points and caveats: The authors excluded some V segments, including TRBV6-2 and TRBV6-3, as indistinguishable. Using a false discovery rate of 0.05, a later analysis showed that some 16,000 TCR beta sequences were associated with HLA alleles.

The CDR3 is 14 amino acids. Germline V CDR1 and CDR2: GTSNPN, SVGIG (reference sequence). With 5 bases clipped from V and 5 bases from J, the junction kept 3 bases outside the gene matches. The clonotype comes from a woman aged 40 to 49 in good health and CMV-seronegative. The chain is built from TRBV30 and TRBJ2-1; 13 nucleotides align to TRBD2. The sample consisted of PBMCs. CDR3 bases: TGTGCCTGGGTAGGACTAGCGGGGGACAATGAGCAGTTCTTC. Residues: CAWVGLAGDNEQFF.